This T cell receptor (beta chain) was identified during a study of T cell repertoires in cytomegalovirus infection. Study as a whole: Both CMV infection and a matching HLA type were indicated by public TCR beta signatures.

This clonotype has more than one count but fewer than ten. The target antigen is unknown. TCRdb redid the calling of the reads with MiXCR, one entry per CDR3 protein. The sample has about 310,000 distinct CDR3 sequences, about 17% seen once. Overall study results and limits: Ex vivo responses were dominated by HLA-C-restricted CMV-specific TCR beta clonotypes.

Germline-derived CDR1 and CDR2 are MNHNS and SASEGT. Trimming removed 7 bases from V and 0 bases from J, with 13 bases in between. The CDR3 is 15 residues long. Source material: PBMCs. The chain couples TRBV6-1 to TRBJ2-4, with a possible D match to TRBD2 (5 bases). This sequence originates from a human donor in good health (CMV status not recorded). Some clones in this sample may be carry-over from other donors' samples. For the CDR3, the DNA is TGTGCCAGCAACCGAGGGTCCACAGCCAAAAACATTCAGTACTTC. It specifies CASNRGSTAKNIQYF.